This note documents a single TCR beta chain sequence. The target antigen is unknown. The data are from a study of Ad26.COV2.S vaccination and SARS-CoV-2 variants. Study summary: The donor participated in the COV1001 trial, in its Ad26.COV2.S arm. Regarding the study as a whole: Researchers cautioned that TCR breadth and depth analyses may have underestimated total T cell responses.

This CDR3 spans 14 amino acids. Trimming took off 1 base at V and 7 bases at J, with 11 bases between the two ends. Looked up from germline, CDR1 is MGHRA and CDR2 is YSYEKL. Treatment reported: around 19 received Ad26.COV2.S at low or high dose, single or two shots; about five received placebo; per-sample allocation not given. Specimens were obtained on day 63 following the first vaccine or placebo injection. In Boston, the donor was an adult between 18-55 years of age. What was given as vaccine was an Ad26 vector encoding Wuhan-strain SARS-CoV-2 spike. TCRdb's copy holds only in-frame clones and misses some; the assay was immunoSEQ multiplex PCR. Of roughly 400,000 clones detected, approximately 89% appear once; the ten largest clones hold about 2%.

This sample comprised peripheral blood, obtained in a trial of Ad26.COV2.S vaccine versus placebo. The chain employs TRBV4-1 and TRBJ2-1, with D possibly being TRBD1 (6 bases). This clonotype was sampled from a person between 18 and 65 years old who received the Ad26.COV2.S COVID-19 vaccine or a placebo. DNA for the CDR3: TGCGCCAGCAGCCAAGGTCAGGGGTGGAATGAGCAGTTCTTC. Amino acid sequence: CASSQGQGWNEQFF.